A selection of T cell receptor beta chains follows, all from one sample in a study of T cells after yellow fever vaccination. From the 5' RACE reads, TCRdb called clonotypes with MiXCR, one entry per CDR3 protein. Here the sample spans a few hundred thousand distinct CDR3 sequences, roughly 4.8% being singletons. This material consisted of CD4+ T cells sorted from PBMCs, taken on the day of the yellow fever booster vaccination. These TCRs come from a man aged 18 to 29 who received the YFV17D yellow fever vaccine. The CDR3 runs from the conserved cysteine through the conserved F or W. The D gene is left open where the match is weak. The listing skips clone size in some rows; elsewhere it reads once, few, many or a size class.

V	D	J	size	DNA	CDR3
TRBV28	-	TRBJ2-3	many	TGTGCCAGCATTAGGGGGGGCTCAGAAGATACGCAGTATTTT	CASIRGGSEDTQYF
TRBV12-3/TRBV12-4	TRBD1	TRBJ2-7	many	TGTGCCAGCAGACAAAACAGGGGCTCCTACGAGCAGTACTTC	CASRQNRGSYEQYF
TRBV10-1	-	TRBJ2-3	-	TGCGCCAGCAGTGAGGACTTACAGGGAGTTATTACAGATACGCAGTATTTT	CASSEDLQGVITDTQYF
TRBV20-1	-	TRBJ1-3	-	TGCAGTGCTAGAGATTGGAGATCAGGAAACACCATATATTTT	CSARDWRSGNTIYF
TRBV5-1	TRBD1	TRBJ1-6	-	TGCGCCAGCAGCCAAAGGGACAGCCGAAATTCACCCCTCCACTTT	CASSQRDSRNSPLHF
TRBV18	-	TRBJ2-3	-	TGTGCCAGCTCACCACAGGACCGCACAGATACGCAGTATTTT	CASSPQDRTDTQYF
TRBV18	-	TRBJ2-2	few	TGTGCCAGCTCACCAATGGGGAGTATCCAGGAGCTGTTTTTT	CASSPMGSIQELFF
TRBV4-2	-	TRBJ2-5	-	TGTGCCAGCAGCCAAGTCGTCCCAGGGGGGGAGACCCAGTACTTC	CASSQVVPGGETQYF
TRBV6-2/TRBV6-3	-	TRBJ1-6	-	TGTGCCAGCAGTTACCGGGACGTCGGAGCAAGCTCCTATAATTCACCCCTCCACTTT	CASSYRDVGASSYNSPLHF
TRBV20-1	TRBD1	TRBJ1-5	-	TGCAGTGCTAGATACAGGGGGGGAGTGAGTCAGCCCCAGCATTTT	CSARYRGGVSQPQHF
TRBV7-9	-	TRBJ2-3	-	TGTGCCAGCAGCTCCGGTAGTCGGGGCCCCACAGATACGCAGTATTTT	CASSSGSRGPTDTQYF
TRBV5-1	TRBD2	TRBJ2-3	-	TGCGCCAGCAGCTTGGCTAGCGGGGGGTCCACAGATACGCAGTATTTT	CASSLASGGSTDTQYF
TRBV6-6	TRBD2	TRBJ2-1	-	TGTGCCAGCAGTTGGTCGACTAGCGGGGCCCCGGGGCAGCAGTTCTTC	CASSWSTSGAPGQQFF
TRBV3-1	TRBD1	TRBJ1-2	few	TGTGCCAGCAGCCAAGGGGACAGGGATAGCTACACCTTC	CASSQGDRDSYTF
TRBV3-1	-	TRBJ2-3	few	TGTGCCAGCAGCCAAGATCAACGGAATACGCAGTATTTT	CASSQDQRNTQYF
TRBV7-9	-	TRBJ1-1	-	TGTGCCAGCAGCGGCCGGGTGGTGAACACTGAAGCTTTCTTT	CASSGRVVNTEAFF
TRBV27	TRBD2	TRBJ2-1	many	TGTGCCAAAAGGGAACAGGTGGGGACTAGCGGGGGCCACAATGAGCAGTTCTTC	CAKREQVGTSGGHNEQFF
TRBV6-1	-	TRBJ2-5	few	TGTGCCAGCAGTGAAGTGGGGTCGTCTCTCACGGAGACCCAGTACTTC	CASSEVGSSLTETQYF
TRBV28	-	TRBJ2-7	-	TGTGCCAGCAGTTCCGGGACGGCAAACTCCTACGAGCAGTACTTC	CASSSGTANSYEQYF
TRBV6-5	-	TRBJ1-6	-	TGTGCCAGCAGTTACTCACATCCCAGGGGAGCTAATTCACCCCTCCACTTT	CASSYSHPRGANSPLHF
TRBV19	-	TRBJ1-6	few	TGTGCCAGTAAAATGGGGAGTTATAATTCACCCCTCCACTTT	CASKMGSYNSPLHF
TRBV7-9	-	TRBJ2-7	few	TGTGCCAGCAGCCTAGCCGAGGGGGGCTACGAGCAGTACTTC	CASSLAEGGYEQYF
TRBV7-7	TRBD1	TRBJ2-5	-	TGTGCCAGCAGCTCCTGGGACAGGGACGAGGAGACCCAGTACTTC	CASSSWDRDEETQYF